A single sample gave rise to the 7 T cell receptor beta chains below, sequenced in a study of blood T cell repertoires in COVID-19. Sequencing was performed with immunoSEQ multiplex PCR; in TCRdb, only in-frame clones are kept and a portion is missing. The profile shows hundreds of thousands of clones, roughly four fifths of them singletons. Sequences were obtained from peripheral blood. The receptor source for this set is a woman of 80 years or more with acute or convalescent COVID-19.

The chain combines TRBV7-2 with TRBJ2-7; D is ambiguous. The CDR3 has 15 amino acids. Germline values: CDR1 SGHTA, CDR2 FQGNSA. With 2 bases removed from V and 3 bases from J, the gap between germline ends came to 14 bases. CDR3 residues: CASSLSPSAVYEQYF. CDR3 nucleotide sequence: TGTGCCAGCAGCTTATCGCCTAGTGCCGTCTACGAGCAGTACTTC. The full variable domain, completed using reference TRBV7-2 and TRBJ2-7, is GAGVSQSPSNKVTEKGKDVELRCDPISGHTALYWYRQSLGQGLEFLIYFQGNSAPDKSGLPSDRFSAERTGGSVSTLTIQRTQQEDSAVYLCASSLSPSAVYEQYFGPGTRLTVT.

This chain connects TRBV6-5 to TRBJ1-2; D not certain. Trimming left V 0 bases short and J 9 bases short, with 11 bases between. Germline V gene data show CDR1 as MNHEY and CDR2 as SVGAGI. There are 13 residues in the CDR3. The CDR3, as DNA: TGTGCCAGCAGTTACTCGGCACAACGTAGCTACACCTTC. This encodes CASSYSAQRSYTF.

This clone was counted between two and nine times. This chain links TRBV19 with TRBJ1-1; D gene uncertain. Trimming pared 1 base from V and 0 bases from J, leaving 3 bases between. CDR3 size: 13 residues. Germline V gene data show CDR1 as LNHDA and CDR2 as SQIVND (reference sequence). The CDR3 bases are TGTGCCAGTAGTATAGCCGTGAACACTGAAGCTTTCTTT. Its translation is CASSIAVNTEAFF.

The V call is TRBV7-9, the J call TRBJ2-5, with TRBD2 as a possible D gene (5 bases). This CDR3 comprises 16 residues. Trimming removed 1 base at V and 5 bases at J, with 17 bases between. Germline values: CDR1 SEHNR, CDR2 FQNEAQ (reference sequence). CDR3 amino acids: CASSLGGLFRGETQYF. The CDR3 region has the DNA TGTGCCAGCAGCTTAGGAGGACTCTTCCGAGGGGAGACCCAGTACTTC.

This clone is a singleton in its sample. The V gene is TRBV6-5, the J gene TRBJ2-7; 11 positions match TRBD2. The V gene's germline CDR1 is MNHEY and CDR2 SVGAGI. V was clipped by 4 bases and J by 4 bases; unmatched bases: 6. The CDR3 has 15 amino acids. CDR3 region: CASSSPLAGAYEQYF. CDR3 sequence (DNA): TGTGCCAGCAGTTCCCCACTAGCGGGGGCTTACGAGCAGTACTTC.

This chain connects TRBV4-3 to TRBJ2-7, with D unresolved. V was cut by 0 bases and J by 2 bases, with 8 bases left in between. The length of the CDR3 is 14 residues. Germline V lookup: CDR1 LGHNA, CDR2 YSLEER. The CDR3 is CASSQDLGPYEQYF. Here the CDR3 DNA reads TGCGCCAGCAGCCAAGATCTTGGCCCCTACGAGCAGTACTTC.

V is TRBV28 and J is TRBJ2-1; 13 positions agree with TRBD2. The length of the CDR3 is 17 residues. Trimming at V came to 6 bases and at J to 9 bases, leaving 14 bases not matched to a gene. Germline CDR1 MDHEN, CDR2 SYDVKM. CDR3 amino acids: CASSSLVRTSGSIEQFF. CDR3 sequence (DNA): TGTGCCAGCAGCAGTCTGGTCCGGACTAGCGGGAGTATTGAGCAGTTCTTC. Drawing the rest from reference TRBV28 and TRBJ2-1, the complete variable domain is DVKVTQSSRYLVKRTGEKVFLECVQDMDHENMFWYRQDPGLGLRLIYFSYDVKMKEKGDIPEGYSVSREKKERFSLILESASTNQTSMYLCASSSLVRTSGSIEQFFGPGTRLTVL.